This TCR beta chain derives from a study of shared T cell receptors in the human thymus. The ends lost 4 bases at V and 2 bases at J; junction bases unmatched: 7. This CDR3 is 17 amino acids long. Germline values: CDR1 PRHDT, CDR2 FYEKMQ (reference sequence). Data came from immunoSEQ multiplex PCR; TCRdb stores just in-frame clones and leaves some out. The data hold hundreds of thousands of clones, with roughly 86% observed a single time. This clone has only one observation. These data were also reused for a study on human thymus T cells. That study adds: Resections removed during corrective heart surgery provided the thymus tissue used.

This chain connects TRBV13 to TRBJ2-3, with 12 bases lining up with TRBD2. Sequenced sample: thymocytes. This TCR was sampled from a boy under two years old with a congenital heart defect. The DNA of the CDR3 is TGTGCCAGCAGCTACCGACTAGCGGGGGCCCTCACAGATACGCAGTATTTT. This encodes CASSYRLAGALTDTQYF. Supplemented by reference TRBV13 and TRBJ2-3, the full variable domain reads AAGVIQSPRHLIKEKRETATLKCYPIPRHDTVYWYQQGPGQDPQFLISFYEKMQSDKGSIPDRFSAQQFSDYHSELNMSSLELGDSALYFCASSYRLAGALTDTQYFGPGTRLTVL.